The 24 T cell receptor beta chains below all came from one sample that was sequenced in a study of regulatory T cells in long-lasting Graves disease. For TCR beta, libraries came from iRepertoire HTBI primers and Arm-PCR of CDR3 regions. TCRdb re-called the multiplex PCR reads with MiXCR, one entry per CDR3 protein. The sample shows roughly 300,000 distinct CDR3 sequences, 20% to 25% of them seen only once. Time point in this sample: persistent/refractory GD, antithyroid drugs over 5 years with positive TRAb. PBMCs provided the RNA from which the TCR library was made. Sequenced here: peripheral blood mononuclear cells (PBMCs), sampled when the disease was refractory, from a patient treated with antithyroid drugs. The receptors originated from a female donor with Graves disease.

J is TRBJ2-1 and V is TRBV6-5; tentative D call: TRBD2 (6 bases). The CDR3 covers 16 residues. Germline V lookup: CDR1 MNHEY, CDR2 SVGAGI. V was cut by 2 bases and J by 3 bases, with 14 bases left in between. The CDR3 coding sequence is TGTGCCAGCAGTTACCCGGGGGTCGAGGGCTACAATGAGCAGTTCTTC. It codes for CASSYPGVEGYNEQFF.

This clonotype was detected ten times or more. This chain uses TRBV7-8 with TRBJ1-1, with D maybe TRBD1 (6 bases). Trimming removed 6 bases from V and 5 bases from J, with 16 bases in between. The CDR3 has 14 residues. CDR1 SGHVS and CDR2 FQNEAQ come from the germline V gene. The CDR3 protein is CASSQGQPLTEAFF. The CDR3 nucleotides read TGTGCCAGCAGTCAAGGACAGCCACTAACTGAAGCTTTCTTT.

The rearrangement uses TRBV10-3 and TRBJ1-6; TRBD1 matches 7 bases. This CDR3 contains 15 residues. Germline assignment: CDR1 ENHRY and CDR2 SYGVKD. Trimming at V came to 0 bases and at J to 8 bases, leaving 4 bases not matched to a gene. In DNA form, the CDR3 reads TGTGCCATCAGTGAGTCTGGGGACAGATATTCACCCCTCCACTTT. Translated: CAISESGDRYSPLHF.

This clonotype was picked up a small number of times. The J gene is TRBJ2-2, the V gene TRBV25-1; D is perhaps TRBD1 (6 bases). The CDR3 sequence is 18 residues long. Looked up from germline, CDR1 is MGHDK and CDR2 is SYGVNS. Trimming pared 3 bases from V and 6 bases from J, leaving 23 bases between. The CDR3 sequence: CASSDSGGTGSTPGELFF. Written as DNA, the CDR3 is TGTGCCAGCAGTGACTCTGGGGGAACAGGGAGTACTCCCGGGGAGCTGTTTTTT.

Only a few counts were recorded for this clonotype. V and J are TRBV9 and TRBJ1-1; D gene ambiguous. From germline, CDR1 is SGDLS and CDR2 YYNGEE. The CDR3 has 13 amino acids. V was trimmed by 0 bases and J by 7 bases, leaving 10 bases between them. In nucleotides, the CDR3 is TGTGCCAGCAGCGTAGCCCCGGGTGGTGAAGCTTTCTTT. This codes for CASSVAPGGEAFF.

This clonotype was seen a few times. The chain uses TRBV6-2 or TRBV6-3 and TRBJ1-2; D is uncertain. This CDR3 is 14 amino acids long. Trimming pared 5 bases from V and 8 bases from J, leaving 18 bases between. Per the germline V gene, CDR1 is MNHEY and CDR2 is SVGEGT. CDR3 residues: CASSPGSTASGYTF. DNA of the CDR3: TGTGCCAGCAGTCCCGGGTCCACTGCCAGCGGCTACACCTTC.

This clonotype was observed a few times. The V call is TRBV7-6, the J call TRBJ2-7; possible D gene TRBD1, 6 bases. The CDR3 runs 15 residues. Trimming stripped 1 base from V and 2 bases from J, with 12 bases between. Germline lookup yields CDR1 SGHVS and CDR2 FNYEAQ. CDR3 in amino acids: CASSLGQANTYEQYF. DNA of the CDR3: TGTGCCAGCAGCTTAGGACAGGCGAATACCTACGAGCAGTACTTC.

In its sample, this clonotype was seen many times. This chain joins TRBV28 and TRBJ1-5, with 7 positions matching TRBD1. Germline values: CDR1 MDHEN, CDR2 SYDVKM. The length of the CDR3 is 15 residues. J lost 6 bases, V lost 7 bases, and 12 bases had no gene match. The CDR3, as DNA: TGTGCCAGCAAGGAACGGACAGGCGTAAGTCAGCCCCAGCATTTT. Residues: CASKERTGVSQPQHF.

The sample holds many counts of this clonotype. V and J are TRBV20-1 and TRBJ1-1; no clear D. V lost 3 bases, J lost 1 base, and 9 bases lay in between. The CDR3 covers 13 residues. Germline CDR1 and CDR2: DFQATT and SNEGSKA (reference sequence). CDR3 nucleotides: TGCAGTGCTAGCAAGGGATCGAACACTGAAGCTTTCTTT. Residues: CSASKGSNTEAFF.

The chain employs TRBV20-1 and TRBJ1-6; D might be TRBD1 (5 bases). Germline assignment: CDR1 DFQATT and CDR2 SNEGSKA (reference sequence). V gave up 5 bases and J gave up 14 bases, with 22 bases separating them. This CDR3 contains 14 residues. The CDR3 region has the DNA TGCAGTGCTCGAATTACAGGTGGGGAATTCACCCTCCACTTT. Translated: CSARITGGEFTLHF.

The chain links TRBV10-3 to TRBJ1-6; 9 nucleotides agree with TRBD1. This CDR3 is built from 13 residues. The J segment lost 13 bases and the V segment lost 6 bases, leaving 7 bases of the junction unmatched. CDR1 ENHRY and CDR2 SYGVKD come from the germline V gene. Here the CDR3 reads CAISRDRESPLHF. CDR3 sequence (DNA): TGTGCCATCAGCCGGGACAGGGAGTCCCCCCTCCACTTT.

In this sample, this clonotype turned up a few times. The V call is TRBV5-6, the J call TRBJ1-2; unclear D gene. The CDR3 totals 12 residues. CDR1 is SGHDT and CDR2 is YYEEEE in the germline V gene. V was trimmed by 6 bases and J by 4 bases, leaving 10 bases between them. The CDR3 is CASTKGFYGYTF. The CDR3 DNA reads TGTGCCAGCACTAAGGGCTTCTATGGCTACACCTTC.

This clonotype occurred many times. The V gene is TRBV28, the J gene TRBJ1-2; D is possibly TRBD1 (5 bases). The CDR3 covers 12 residues. Looked up from germline, CDR1 is MDHEN and CDR2 is SYDVKM. V dropped 7 bases and J dropped 3 bases, with 9 bases sitting between them. This CDR3 reads CASNGGDYGYTF. The CDR3 coding sequence is TGTGCCAGCAATGGGGGGGACTATGGCTACACCTTC.

This clonotype has more than one count but fewer than ten. The chain carries TRBV18 and TRBJ2-3; D unresolved. Trimming removed 3 bases at V and 0 bases at J, with 10 bases between. Germline V gene lookup returns CDR1 KGHSH and CDR2 LQKENI. The CDR3 runs 15 residues. The CDR3 here is CASSPVGSSTDTQYF. In DNA, the CDR3 is TGTGCCAGCTCACCGGTCGGCTCTAGCACAGATACGCAGTATTTT. Using reference TRBV18 and TRBJ2-3 for the parts outside the CDR3, the full variable domain is NAGVMQNPRHLVRRRGQEARLRCSPMKGHSHVYWYRQLPEEGLKFMVYLQKENIIDESGMPKERFSAEFPKEGPSILRIQQVVRGDSAAYFCASSPVGSSTDTQYFGPGTRLTVL.

As DNA, the CDR3 is TGTGCCTGGTCCGTAGTGGGAGAGACCCAGTACTTC. This translates into CAWSVVGETQYF. The rearrangement links TRBV30 to TRBJ2-5, with no clear D. Trimming shortened V by 5 bases and J by 4 bases, and 11 bases separated the two germline ends. Germline V CDR1 and CDR2: GTSNPN, SVGIG (reference sequence). There are 12 residues in the CDR3.

This clonotype was observed a few times. The chain has TRBV12-3 or TRBV12-4 and TRBJ2-5, with TRBD2 identical over 11 bases. V shed 6 bases and J 1 base; nucleotides not matched to a gene: 7. This CDR3 has 16 residues. CDR3 residues: CASSPVSGRAQETQYF. The CDR3 DNA reads TGTGCCAGCAGCCCCGTTAGCGGGAGGGCCCAAGAGACCCAGTACTTC.

The chain combines TRBV20-1 with TRBJ2-7; 13 bases line up with TRBD2. The CDR3 loop spans 14 amino acids. Germline loops: CDR1 DFQATT, CDR2 SNEGSKA (reference sequence). J gave up 6 bases and V 3 bases, and 5 bases lay outside the gene matches. The CDR3 reads CSASLGLAGIEQYF. DNA for the CDR3: TGCAGTGCTAGTCTGGGACTAGCGGGGATCGAGCAGTACTTC.

This chain links TRBV7-6 with TRBJ1-1; perhaps TRBD1 as D (5 bases). The V end was cut by 1 base, the J end by 1 base, with 10 bases between. The CDR3 extends over 15 amino acids. CDR1 and CDR2 from the germline V gene are SGHVS and FNYEAQ. CDR3 residues: CASSLVGGGNTEAFF. CDR3 bases: TGTGCCAGCAGCTTAGTTGGGGGAGGGAACACTGAAGCTTTCTTT.

This clonotype was recorded many times. This chain joins TRBV2 and TRBJ1-3; 7 bases map to TRBD1. CDR3 length: 13 residues. Trimming at V came to 8 bases and at J to 3 bases, leaving 4 bases not matched to a gene. Per germline, CDR1 SNHLY and CDR2 FYNNEI. CDR3 DNA: TGTGCCAGCCGACAGGGCGGTGGAAACACCATATATTTT. As protein: CASRQGGGNTIYF.

This clonotype has ten or more counts. The gene calls are TRBV6-5 and TRBJ1-6, with TRBD1 matching over 8 bases. The CDR3 consists of 14 residues. Germline assignment: CDR1 MNHEY and CDR2 SVGAGI. The J segment lost 7 bases and the V segment lost 2 bases, leaving 1 base of the junction unmatched. CDR3 protein: CASSYGTGNSPLHF. Written as DNA, the CDR3 is TGTGCCAGCAGTTACGGGACAGGCAATTCACCCCTCCACTTT.

The table lists this clonotype with many counts. V is TRBV11-2 and J is TRBJ2-5; D is uncertain. Trimming removed 3 bases at V and 7 bases at J, with 15 bases between. The CDR3 is made up of 14 amino acids. Germline V CDR1 and CDR2: SGHAT, FQNNGV. The CDR3 sequence is CASSFSEIAGTQYF. CDR3 in DNA: TGTGCCAGCAGCTTTTCAGAAATAGCAGGGACCCAGTACTTC.

The chain has TRBV20-1 and TRBJ1-1, with 11 nucleotides matching TRBD1. This CDR3 region has 16 residues. Trimming took 0 bases from V and 2 from J; bases not matched to a gene: 5. Per the germline V gene, CDR1 is DFQATT and CDR2 is SNEGSKA (reference sequence). CDR3 region: CSARDLGTGGNTEAFF. In nucleotides, the CDR3 is TGCAGTGCTAGAGATCTCGGGACAGGGGGTAACACTGAAGCTTTCTTT.

J is TRBJ2-7 and V is TRBV20-1; D unresolved. V was cut by 5 bases and J by 6 bases, with 23 bases left in between. Looked up from germline, CDR1 is DFQATT and CDR2 is SNEGSKA (reference sequence). The CDR3 runs to 15 residues. As DNA, the CDR3 is TGCAGTGCTCAAGCTCCGGGTACTTCGGTTGGCGAGCAGTACTTC. Amino acids: CSAQAPGTSVGEQYF.

Only a few counts were recorded for this clonotype. The chain links TRBV28 to TRBJ2-2, with D unclear. The CDR3 has 13 amino acids. Germline loops: CDR1 MDHEN, CDR2 SYDVKM. V was pared by 4 bases and J by 4 bases, with 7 bases between. CDR3 DNA: TGTGCCAGCAGTTCGACTGTCACCGGGGAGCTGTTTTTT. Amino acids: CASSSTVTGELFF.